What follows describes a single T cell receptor beta chain. The antigen this receptor binds is unknown. The record has no base qualities; no much larger clone is one base away. For this chain, trimming is 5 bases at the V end and 9 bases at the J end, and the number of junction bases without a gene match is 21. The CDR3, from cysteine to phenylalanine, totals 17 residues. Only the CDR3 region is kept as DNA, spanning 51 bases read in frame from base 1. Taken from the germline V gene, the CDR1 and CDR2 loops are MGHDK and SYGVNS. The CDR3 regions of human TCRbeta chains were analyzed by immunosequencing. The paper's data handling went like this. TCRs in the repertoires were compared against a reference library of SARS-CoV-2-specific TCRs that had been generated with the MIRA antigen-specificity platform. Breadth meant the fraction of unique TCRs that were SARS-CoV-2-associated, whereas depth meant the fraction of total T cells that were SARS-CoV-2-associated. Using the MIRA data, every spike-specific TCR was mapped to the spike region that the TCR reacted to and assigned to either a CD4 or a CD8 class. Log10-transformed breadth and depth values were compared by one-way ANOVA with Sidak's multiple comparisons tests. TCRdb stores this immuneACCESS table with in-frame sequences only. Part of the clones is absent; in the studies checked, under half of the shortfall reflects unresolved V genes, and no reason is known for the rest. Clone size and the V and J calls come from that table; the DNA yielded D and trimming. Here the sample has roughly 140,000 clones; 80% to 90% occur a single time. The ten biggest clones cover around 1.6% of the sample.

This sample stems from a study of T cell responses to AZD1222 COVID-19 vaccine (dated by TCRdb to the early 2020s). For the study in its entirety: AZD1222 recipients given second doses at about 4 weeks or at about 12 weeks were pooled, since spike-specific TCR depth and breadth were not found to differ between the two schedules. Trial participants were enrolled by age into subgroups of 18-55, 56-69 and 70-plus years, and around 140, 26 and 57 TCR-sequenced participants, respectively, were included in these subgroups. A total of 233 trial participants underwent TCR sequencing, of whom 200 to 220 had received two doses of AZD1222 and roughly 26 had received two doses of the MenACWY control vaccine. Study-wide findings and limitations: Because no samples from the day 14 peak response were available, repertoires could be characterized only after the peak T cell response. Reportedly, close to half of the unique spike-specific TCRs recognized epitopes lying outside the regions that are mutated in the B.1.351 and B.1.1.7 variants. After two AZD1222 doses, spike-specific TCR breadth and depth were significantly higher than at day 0 and than in MenACWY recipients. The whole spike protein was spanned by vaccine-associated CD4 TCRs, and dominant responses were seen in regions 160-218 and 743-854. The 56-69-year group was small, and its depth increase did not reach significance, likely because of low power. Most participants were white British and females outnumbered males, and the authors suggested that clonal diversity may have been underestimated. Conclusions about previously exposed vaccinees were limited because only six AZD1222 recipients were SARS-CoV-2 seropositive at baseline.

Interpreted using the paper, the time point label stands for: baseline before first vaccination. Vaccinee samples were obtained from the UK trials COV001 and COV002, which included a single-blind randomized controlled phase 2/3 trial of AZD1222 (ChAdOx1 nCoV-19) in healthy adults. For TCRbeta chain sequencing, PBMC samples were collected from trial participants at day 0 and at day 28 after the second dose. The clonotype comes from an adult in good health. The V and J genes are TRBV25-1 and TRBJ1-2, and TRBD1 aligns with 7 junction nucleotides. Sample: peripheral blood, taken on day 0 of AZD1222 vaccination. The nucleotide sequence reads as follows: TGTGCCAGCAGTCCACATGTGGATATAGGGACAGTTGATCGCTACACCTTC. Translated, it reads CASSPHVDIGTVDRYTF.